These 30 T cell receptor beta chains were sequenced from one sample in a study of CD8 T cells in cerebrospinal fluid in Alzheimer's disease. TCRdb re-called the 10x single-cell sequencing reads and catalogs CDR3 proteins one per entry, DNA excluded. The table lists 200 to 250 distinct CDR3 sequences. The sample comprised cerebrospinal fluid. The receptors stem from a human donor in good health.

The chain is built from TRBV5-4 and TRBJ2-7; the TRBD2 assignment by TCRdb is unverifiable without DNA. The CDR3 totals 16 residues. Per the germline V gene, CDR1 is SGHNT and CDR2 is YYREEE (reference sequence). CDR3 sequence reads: CASSPTVASGSGEQYF.

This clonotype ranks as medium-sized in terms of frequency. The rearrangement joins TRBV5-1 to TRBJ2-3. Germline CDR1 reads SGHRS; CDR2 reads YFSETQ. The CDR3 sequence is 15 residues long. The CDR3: CASSLDRVSTDTQYF.

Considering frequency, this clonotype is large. The CDR3 loop is CASSPGGLPGEKLFF. This chain joins TRBV7-2 and TRBJ1-4; as DNA is missing, the TRBD1 call by TCRdb cannot be tested. The CDR3 is 15 amino acids. Germline-derived CDR1 and CDR2 are SGHTA and FQGNSA.

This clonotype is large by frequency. This chain's CDR3 is CASSLNSLAVQREQYF. The J gene is TRBJ2-7, the V gene TRBV5-1; no DNA is available, so the TRBD2 call from TCRdb remains unchecked. The CDR3 consists of 16 residues. Germline V gives CDR1 SGHRS, CDR2 YFSETQ.

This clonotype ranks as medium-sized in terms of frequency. The CDR3 loop reads CASSEAGGRNTIYF. The chain is built from TRBV6-1 and TRBJ1-3; TCRdb selects TRBD1, and the lack of DNA leaves this call unchecked. CDR3 length: 14 residues. From germline, CDR1 is MNHNS and CDR2 SASEGT.

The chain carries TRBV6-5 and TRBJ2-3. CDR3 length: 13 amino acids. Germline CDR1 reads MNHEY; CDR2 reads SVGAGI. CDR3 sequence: CASSYWSSDTQYF.

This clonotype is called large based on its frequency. CDR3 sequence: CSGLRGTGDNQPQHF. The chain employs TRBV20-1 and TRBJ1-5; TCRdb outputs TRBD1, but without DNA this stays unchecked. The length of the CDR3 is 15 residues. Looked up from germline, CDR1 is DFQATT and CDR2 is SNEGSKA (reference sequence).

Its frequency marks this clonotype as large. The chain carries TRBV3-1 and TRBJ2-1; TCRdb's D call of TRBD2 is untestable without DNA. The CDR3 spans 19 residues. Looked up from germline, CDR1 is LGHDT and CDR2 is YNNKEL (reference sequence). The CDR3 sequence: CASSQDPRTSGGAGGEQFF.

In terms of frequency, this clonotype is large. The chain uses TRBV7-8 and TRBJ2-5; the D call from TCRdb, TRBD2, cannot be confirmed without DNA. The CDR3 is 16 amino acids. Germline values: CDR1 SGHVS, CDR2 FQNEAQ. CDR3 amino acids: CASSTLLAGDLETQYF.

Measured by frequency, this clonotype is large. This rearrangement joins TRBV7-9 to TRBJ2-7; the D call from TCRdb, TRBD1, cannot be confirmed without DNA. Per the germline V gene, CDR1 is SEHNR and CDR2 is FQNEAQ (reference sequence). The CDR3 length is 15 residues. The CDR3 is CASSLDRGQKYEQYF. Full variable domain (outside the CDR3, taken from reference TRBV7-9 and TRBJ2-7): DTGVSQNPRHKITKRGQNVTFRCDPISEHNRLYWYRQTLGQGPEFLTYFQNEAQLEKSRLLSDRFSAERPKGSFSTLEIQRTEQGDSAMYLCASSLDRGQKYEQYFGPGTRLTVT.

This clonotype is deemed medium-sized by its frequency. The CDR3 protein is CASSLQENYGYTF. This rearrangement joins TRBV7-9 to TRBJ1-2. This CDR3 has 13 residues. Germline CDR1 SEHNR, CDR2 FQNEAQ (reference sequence).

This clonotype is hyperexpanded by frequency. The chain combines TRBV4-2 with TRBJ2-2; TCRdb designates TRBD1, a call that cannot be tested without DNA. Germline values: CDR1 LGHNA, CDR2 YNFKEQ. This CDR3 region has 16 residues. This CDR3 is CASSQEPGTNTGELFF.

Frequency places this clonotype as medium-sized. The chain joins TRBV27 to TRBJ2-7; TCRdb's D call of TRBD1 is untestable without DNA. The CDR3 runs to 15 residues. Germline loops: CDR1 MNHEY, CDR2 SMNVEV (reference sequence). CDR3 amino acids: CASSITGTVTYEQYF.

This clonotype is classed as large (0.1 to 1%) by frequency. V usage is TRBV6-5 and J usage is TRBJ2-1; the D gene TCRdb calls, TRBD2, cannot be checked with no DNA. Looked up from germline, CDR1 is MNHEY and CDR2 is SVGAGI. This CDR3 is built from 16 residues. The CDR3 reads CASSYVSGNAYNEQFF.

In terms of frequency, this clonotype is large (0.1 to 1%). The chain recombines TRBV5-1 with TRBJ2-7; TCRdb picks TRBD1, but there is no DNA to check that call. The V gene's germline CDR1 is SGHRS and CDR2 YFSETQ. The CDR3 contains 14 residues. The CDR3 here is CASSYEGATYEQYF.

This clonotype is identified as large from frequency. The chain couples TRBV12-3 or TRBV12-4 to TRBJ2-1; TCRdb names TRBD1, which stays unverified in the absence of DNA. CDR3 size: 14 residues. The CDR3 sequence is CASQPGQTYNEQFF.

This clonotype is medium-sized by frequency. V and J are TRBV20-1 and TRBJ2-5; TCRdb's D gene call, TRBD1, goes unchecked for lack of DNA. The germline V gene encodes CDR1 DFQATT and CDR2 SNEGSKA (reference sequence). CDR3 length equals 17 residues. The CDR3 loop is CSARDWSTGPKGETQYF.

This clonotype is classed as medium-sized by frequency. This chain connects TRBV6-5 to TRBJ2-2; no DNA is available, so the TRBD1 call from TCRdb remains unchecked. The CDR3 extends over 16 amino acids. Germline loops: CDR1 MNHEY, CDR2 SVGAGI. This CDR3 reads CASSYGRTNWAGELFF.

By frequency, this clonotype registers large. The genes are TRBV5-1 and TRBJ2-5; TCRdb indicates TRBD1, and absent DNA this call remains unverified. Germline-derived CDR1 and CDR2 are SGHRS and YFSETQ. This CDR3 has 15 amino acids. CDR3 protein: CASSSDRVGQETQYF.

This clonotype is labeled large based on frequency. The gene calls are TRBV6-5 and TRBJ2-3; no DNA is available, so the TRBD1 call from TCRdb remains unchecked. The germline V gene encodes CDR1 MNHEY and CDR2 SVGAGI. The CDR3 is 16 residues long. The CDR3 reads CASTDSGGGSTDTQYF.

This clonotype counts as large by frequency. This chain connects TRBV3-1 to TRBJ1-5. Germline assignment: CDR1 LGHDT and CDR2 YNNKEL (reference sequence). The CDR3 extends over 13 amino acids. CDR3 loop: CASSQGTDQPQHF.

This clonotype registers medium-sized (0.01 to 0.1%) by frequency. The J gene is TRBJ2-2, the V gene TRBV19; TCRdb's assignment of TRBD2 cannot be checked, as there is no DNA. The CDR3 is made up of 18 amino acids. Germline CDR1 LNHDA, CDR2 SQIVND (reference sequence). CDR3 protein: CASSHLVGGRASTGELFF.

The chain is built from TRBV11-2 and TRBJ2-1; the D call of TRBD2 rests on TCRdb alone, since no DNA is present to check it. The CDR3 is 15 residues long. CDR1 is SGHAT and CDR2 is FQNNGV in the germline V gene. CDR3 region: CASSQGGTSGGEQFF.

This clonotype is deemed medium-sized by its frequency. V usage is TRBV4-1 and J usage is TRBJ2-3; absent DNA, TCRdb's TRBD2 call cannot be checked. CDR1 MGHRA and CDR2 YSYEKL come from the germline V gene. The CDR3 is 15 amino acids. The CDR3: CASSQAGGRGDTQYF.

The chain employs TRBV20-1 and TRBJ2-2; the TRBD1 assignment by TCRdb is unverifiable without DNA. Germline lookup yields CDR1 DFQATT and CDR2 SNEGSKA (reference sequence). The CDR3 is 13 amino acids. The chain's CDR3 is CSASPGTTGELFF.

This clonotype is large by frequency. Here the CDR3 reads CASSAEEGRSRAFF. The chain joins TRBV28 to TRBJ1-1; the TCRdb D gene call, TRBD1, has no DNA to confirm it. This CDR3 region has 14 residues. Germline V gene lookup returns CDR1 MDHEN and CDR2 SYDVKM.

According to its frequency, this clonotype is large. CDR3 residues: CSARGDPQGVGNTIYF. V and J are TRBV20-1 and TRBJ1-3; TCRdb reports TRBD1, a call that lacks DNA to check it against. The CDR3 consists of 16 residues. The germline V gene has CDR1 DFQATT and CDR2 SNEGSKA (reference sequence).

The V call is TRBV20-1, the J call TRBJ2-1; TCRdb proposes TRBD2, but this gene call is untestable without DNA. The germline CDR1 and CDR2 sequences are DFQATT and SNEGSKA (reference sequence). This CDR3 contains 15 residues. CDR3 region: CSASGTSGIYNEQFF.

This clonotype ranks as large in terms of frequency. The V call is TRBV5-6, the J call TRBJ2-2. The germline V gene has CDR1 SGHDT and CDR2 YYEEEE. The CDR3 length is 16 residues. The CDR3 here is CASSLVASTNTGELFF.

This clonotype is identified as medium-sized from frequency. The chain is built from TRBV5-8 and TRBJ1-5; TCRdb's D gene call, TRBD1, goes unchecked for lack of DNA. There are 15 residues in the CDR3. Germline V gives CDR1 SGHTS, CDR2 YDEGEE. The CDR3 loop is CASSYPGGDYQPQHF.